The 2 T cell receptor beta chains below all came from one sample that was sequenced in a study of blood T cell repertoires in COVID-19. Produced via immunoSEQ multiplex PCR; TCRdb's table is partial and in-frame only. This table has 150,000 to 200,000 clones, about 90% appearing once. Sample: PBMCs or T cells enriched from blood (not recorded which). The receptors were sampled from a human donor with acute COVID-19. The donor label of this sample is uncertain.

In DNA, the CDR3 is TGTGCCAGCAGTGTAGGATTAGGACTTAGTTATCCTGAGCAGTTCTTC. Protein: CASSVGLGLSYPEQFF. This chain connects TRBV2 to TRBJ2-1; maybe TRBD2 (5 bases). The V and J ends lost 4 bases and 9 bases respectively, with 22 bases between them. The CDR3 contains 16 residues. CDR1 is SNHLY and CDR2 is FYNNEI in the germline V gene.

The J gene is TRBJ2-2, the V gene TRBV6-5; D is possibly TRBD2 (5 bases). The germline V and J ends were trimmed by 6 bases and 6 bases, with 8 bases remaining between them. The germline gives CDR1 MNHEY, CDR2 SVGAGI. CDR3 length: 12 amino acids. This CDR3 is CASRRAAGELFF. The CDR3 coding sequence is TGTGCCAGCAGGAGGGCCGCCGGGGAGCTGTTTTTT.